What follows are 29 T cell receptor beta chains derived from one specimen sequenced in a study of OX40 agonist ivuxolimab in advanced cancers. The method was immunoSEQ multiplex PCR; TCRdb's version includes in-frame clones alone and lacks a portion of them. This sample carries approximately 66,000 clones, about 87% of them seen once, and the ten largest clones take around 0.56%. Sequencing was performed on CD4+ or CD8+ T cells sorted from blood, taken in a trial of the OX40 agonist ivuxolimab. The source of these receptors is an adult with an advanced solid tumor such as melanoma, head and neck, liver or kidney cancer.

The chain carries TRBV18 and TRBJ2-2; 7 bases fit TRBD1. CDR1 KGHSH and CDR2 LQKENI come from the germline V gene. The CDR3 runs 18 residues. Losses at the gene ends were 3 bases for V and 0 bases for J; bases not matched to a gene: 10. The chain's CDR3 is CASSPGQRLLTNTGELFF. CDR3 nucleotides: TGTGCCAGCTCACCGGGACAGAGGCTACTTACGAACACCGGGGAGCTGTTTTTT.

This clone was observed a single time. The rearrangement joins TRBV5-1 to TRBJ2-1; 7 nucleotides align to TRBD1. After removal of 3 bases from V and 0 bases from J, the junction contained 3 bases not matched to a gene. The CDR3 spans 15 residues. Germline-derived CDR1 and CDR2 are SGHRS and YFSETQ. The CDR3, as DNA: TGCGCCAGCAGCTCTACAGGGGTCTCCTACAATGAGCAGTTCTTC. Translation: CASSSTGVSYNEQFF.

V usage is TRBV20-1 and J usage is TRBJ2-5, with no clear D. Germline CDR1 DFQATT, CDR2 SNEGSKA (reference sequence). This CDR3 contains 11 residues. V was cut by 6 bases and J by 7 bases, with 12 bases left in between. The CDR3 DNA sequence: TGCAGTGCGCCTCAAGAAGGGACCCAGTACTTC. It encodes CSAPQEGTQYF.

This chain uses TRBV7-8 with TRBJ1-1; 7 nucleotides agree with TRBD1. Trimming removed 5 bases from V and 4 bases from J; junction bases left unmatched: 13. Looked up from germline, CDR1 is SGHVS and CDR2 is FQNEAQ. This CDR3 region has 16 residues. The CDR3 DNA reads TGTGCCAGCAGCCAACTGACAGGGACATTCACCACTGAAGCTTTCTTT. Protein product: CASSQLTGTFTTEAFF. Full variable domain (missing parts from reference TRBV7-8 and TRBJ1-1): GAGVSQSPRYKVAKRGQDVALRCDPISGHVSLFWYQQALGQGPEFLTYFQNEAQLDKSGLPSDRFFAERPEGSVSTLKIQRTQQEDSAVYLCASSQLTGTFTTEAFFGQGTRLTVV.

The chain joins TRBV7-2 to TRBJ1-2; TRBD1 aligns across 7 bases. The CDR3 runs 17 residues. After removal of 4 bases from V and 2 bases from J, the junction contained 13 bases not matched to a gene. The V gene's germline CDR1 is SGHTA and CDR2 FQGNSA. CDR3 nucleotide sequence: TGTGCCAGCAGCTCCCTAAGGGGGCGTAATCCAAACTATGGCTACACCTTC. Protein product: CASSSLRGRNPNYGYTF.

This clone was recorded once. The chain combines TRBV9 with TRBJ2-5; 7 bases are shared with TRBD2. This CDR3 has 13 amino acids. The V segment lost 3 bases and the J segment 1 base; nucleotides outside the gene matches: 0. The germline CDR1 and CDR2 sequences are SGDLS and YYNGEE. This chain's CDR3 is CASSASGQETQYF. The CDR3 DNA reads TGTGCCAGCAGCGCTAGCGGCCAAGAGACCCAGTACTTC.

CDR3 amino acids: CASSTSRGGGSYYEQYF. Written as DNA, the CDR3 is TGTGCCAGCAGCACCTCAAGGGGTGGGGGGAGCTACTACGAGCAGTACTTC. This chain connects TRBV9 to TRBJ2-7; possible D gene TRBD2, 6 bases. Germline loops: CDR1 SGDLS, CDR2 YYNGEE. Deletions cut 4 bases from V and 3 bases from J, with 23 bases between. There are 17 residues in the CDR3.

This clone was seen only a few times. This chain joins TRBV28 and TRBJ1-6, with a weak D call TRBD1 (6 bases). V lost 5 bases, J lost 11 bases, and 13 bases lay in between. Germline V gene data show CDR1 as MDHEN and CDR2 as SYDVKM. The CDR3 loop spans 13 amino acids. The CDR3 loop is CASSVQGSPPLHF. The CDR3 DNA is TGTGCCAGCAGTGTCCAGGGGTCTCCACCCCTCCACTTT.

J is TRBJ2-3 and V is TRBV6-1; no clear D gene. CDR3 size: 14 residues. The germline V gene encodes CDR1 MNHNS and CDR2 SASEGT. The V end lost 4 bases, the J end lost 2 bases, and 10 bases lay between the germline ends. CDR3 nucleotides: TGTGCCAGCAGTGTCGGGTATACCACAGATACGCAGTATTTT. Its protein is CASSVGYTTDTQYF.

The sample holds one count of this clone. The chain couples TRBV25-1 to TRBJ2-7, with D perhaps TRBD2 (6 bases). Germline V gene sequence: CDR1 MGHDK, CDR2 SYGVNS. The CDR3 contains 14 residues. Trimming stripped 4 bases from V and 4 bases from J, with 14 bases between. Here the CDR3 DNA reads TGTGCCAGCAGTGGGCCTCTCGGGAGTTACGAGCAGTACTTC. As protein: CASSGPLGSYEQYF.

In its sample, this clone was seen a few times. The rearrangement joins TRBV6-1 to TRBJ2-2, with D hard to call. Per germline, CDR1 MNHNS and CDR2 SASEGT. The V end was cut by 7 bases, the J end by 4 bases, with 16 bases between. The CDR3 is 15 amino acids. CDR3 region: CASTRKGRGTGELFF. CDR3 DNA sequence: TGTGCCAGCACGAGGAAAGGGCGAGGCACCGGGGAGCTGTTTTTT.

The chain joins TRBV5-1 to TRBJ2-5, with D perhaps TRBD1 (5 bases). CDR3 length: 14 residues. Germline assignment: CDR1 SGHRS and CDR2 YFSETQ. V was clipped by 0 bases and J by 4 bases, with 10 bases between them. The CDR3 nucleotides are TGCGCCAGCAGCTTGGTAGGGGCCGGAGAGACCCAGTACTTC. Protein product: CASSLVGAGETQYF.

The chain links TRBV5-8 to TRBJ1-1, with D unresolved. CDR1 and CDR2 (germline): SGHTS, YDEGEE. V was cut by 3 bases and J by 5 bases, with 17 bases left in between. The CDR3 spans 15 residues. The CDR3 coding sequence is TGTGCCAGCAGCTACGGACTCACGAGAGGGACTGAAGCTTTCTTT. It encodes CASSYGLTRGTEAFF.

This chain uses TRBV4-2 with TRBJ2-6; D ambiguous. V was shortened by 1 base and J by 2 bases, with 6 bases between the two germline ends. The germline V gene encodes CDR1 LGHNA and CDR2 YNFKEQ. This CDR3 has 15 residues. The CDR3 bases are TGTGCCAGCAGCCAAGTGAGCACTGGGGCCAACGTCCTGACTTTC. Protein: CASSQVSTGANVLTF.

This clone was seen only once. The chain recombines TRBV7-9 with TRBJ1-3, with 9 bases identical to TRBD1. This CDR3 comprises 15 residues. Losses at the gene ends were 5 bases for V and 4 bases for J; bases not matched to a gene: 6. CDR1 and CDR2 (germline): SEHNR, FQNEAQ (reference sequence). The CDR3 DNA reads as TGTGCCAGCAGCACGGAAGGGACAGGGGGAAACACCATATATTTT. It specifies CASSTEGTGGNTIYF.

This clone was counted a single time. This chain connects TRBV6-1 to TRBJ1-5, with 8 nucleotides matching TRBD1. CDR1 is MNHNS, CDR2 SASEGT, per germline. The CDR3 spans 15 residues. Trimming removed 5 bases from V and 2 bases from J; junction bases left unmatched: 5. CDR3 region: CASSLQTGGNQPQHF. CDR3 DNA: TGTGCCAGCAGTCTTCAGACAGGGGGCAATCAGCCCCAGCATTTT.

V gene TRBV6-6 combines with J gene TRBJ2-1; maybe TRBD1 (5 bases). There are 15 residues in the CDR3. The V gene's germline CDR1 is MNHNY and CDR2 SVGAGI (reference sequence). V was pared by 0 bases and J by 5 bases, with 11 bases between. The CDR3, as DNA: TGTGCCAGCAGTTACTCGCAACAGGCGAACAATGAGCAGTTCTTC. Protein: CASSYSQQANNEQFF.

The chain carries TRBV2 and TRBJ1-1; no reliable D call. Trimming stripped 6 bases from V and 8 bases from J, with 10 bases between. Germline V gives CDR1 SNHLY, CDR2 FYNNEI. The CDR3 consists of 11 residues. The CDR3 nucleotides are TGTGCCAGCAGCCCCAATTGGGAAGCTTTCTTT. Protein product: CASSPNWEAFF. Supplemented by reference TRBV2 and TRBJ1-1, the full variable domain reads EPEVTQTPSHQVTQMGQEVILRCVPISNHLYFYWYRQILGQKVEFLVSFYNNEISEKSEIFDDQFSVERPDGSNFTLKIRSTKLEDSAMYFCASSPNWEAFFGQGTRLTVV.

The chain couples TRBV19 to TRBJ2-3, with 16 bases matching TRBD2. The CDR3 length is 19 residues. The V segment lost 3 bases and the J segment 0 bases; nucleotides outside the gene matches: 6. Germline V gene data show CDR1 as LNHDA and CDR2 as SQIVND (reference sequence). CDR3 amino acids: CASSIWGLAGGSSTDTQYF. The CDR3 coding sequence is TGTGCCAGTAGTATCTGGGGACTAGCGGGGGGGTCTAGCACAGATACGCAGTATTTT.

This CDR3 is CASSLGPPALSSYNSPLHF. CDR3 sequence (DNA): TGTGCCAGCAGTTTAGGCCCGCCGGCTTTGAGCTCCTATAATTCACCCCTCCACTTT. The chain links TRBV27 to TRBJ1-6, with D unclear. Germline lookup yields CDR1 MNHEY and CDR2 SMNVEV (reference sequence). The CDR3 length is 19 residues. V was cut by 2 bases and J by 0 bases, with 17 bases left in between.

This chain joins TRBV29-1 and TRBJ1-2, with TRBD1 matching 12 bases. The CDR3 covers 13 residues. Germline loops: CDR1 SQVTM, CDR2 ANQGSEA. Trimming removed 5 bases from V and 5 bases from J; junction bases left unmatched: 3. The CDR3 spells CSVQGQGAYGYTF. CDR3 nucleotide sequence: TGCAGCGTTCAGGGACAGGGGGCGTATGGCTACACCTTC.

This clone was seen only a few times. This chain links TRBV5-1 with TRBJ1-6, with D possibly being TRBD1 (6 bases). This CDR3 spans 15 amino acids. V gave up 4 bases and J gave up 4 bases, with 12 bases separating them. Germline lookup yields CDR1 SGHRS and CDR2 YFSETQ. The CDR3 loop reads CASSPQTGYNSPLHF. Written as DNA, the CDR3 is TGCGCCAGCAGCCCGCAGACAGGATATAATTCACCCCTCCACTTT.

This clone was seen just once. The chain couples TRBV5-1 to TRBJ2-6; TRBD1 matches at 7 bases. V was clipped by 7 bases and J by 2 bases; unmatched bases: 15. Looked up from germline, CDR1 is SGHRS and CDR2 is YFSETQ. There are 18 residues in the CDR3. The CDR3 loop is CASGSVGTVQPGANVLTF. The CDR3 DNA is TGCGCCAGCGGTTCGGTCGGGACAGTTCAGCCTGGGGCCAACGTCCTGACTTTC.

This clone was found a few times. This sequence joins TRBV6-5 and TRBJ1-5, with D possibly being TRBD1 (6 bases). This CDR3 comprises 13 residues. The V gene lost 5 bases and the J gene lost 4 bases, with 9 bases spanning the gap. The germline V gene has CDR1 MNHEY and CDR2 SVGAGI. CDR3 loop: CASSGQLNQPQHF. The CDR3, as DNA: TGTGCCAGCAGTGGACAGTTAAATCAGCCCCAGCATTTT.

This clone appeared a single time. CDR3: CASSEVLGAEAFF. Written as DNA, the CDR3 is TGTGCCAGCAGTGAAGTTTTGGGAGCTGAAGCTTTCTTT. The gene calls are TRBV6-1 and TRBJ1-1, with no clear D. Deletions cut 1 base from V and 6 bases from J, with 9 bases between. CDR1 MNHNS and CDR2 SASEGT come from the germline V gene. CDR3 length: 13 amino acids.

The count of this clone is one. This chain links TRBV7-9 with TRBJ2-7, with a tentative D call TRBD2 (6 bases). The CDR3 contains 15 residues. V was clipped by 1 base and J by 3 bases, with 13 bases between them. CDR1 SEHNR and CDR2 FQNEAQ come from the germline V gene (reference sequence). In DNA, the CDR3 is TGTGCCAGCAGCTTAGGAAGGCAGGGAGGCTACGAGCAGTACTTC. Protein product: CASSLGRQGGYEQYF.

This chain connects TRBV19 to TRBJ2-5; D tentatively reads TRBD1 or TRBD2 (5 bases each). The germline V and J ends were trimmed by 5 bases and 3 bases, with 10 bases remaining between them. Germline CDR1 is LNHDA and CDR2 is SQIVND (reference sequence). The CDR3 runs to 13 residues. The CDR3 region is CASSWGTEETQYF. DNA for the CDR3: TGTGCCAGTAGTTGGGGGACCGAAGAGACCCAGTACTTC.

The rearrangement uses TRBV7-2 and TRBJ2-2; D is possibly TRBD1 (6 bases). The CDR3 is 15 residues long. CDR1 is SGHTA and CDR2 is FQGNSA in the germline V gene. V was trimmed by 6 bases and J by 0 bases, leaving 11 bases between them. The CDR3 loop reads CASSRDRTNTGELFF. DNA for the CDR3: TGTGCCAGCAGTCGTGACAGGACGAACACCGGGGAGCTGTTTTTT.

V is TRBV2 and J is TRBJ2-7, with 12 bases lining up with TRBD1. The J segment lost 4 bases and the V segment lost 8 bases, leaving 6 bases of the junction unmatched. CDR3 length: 14 amino acids. Germline V CDR1 and CDR2: SNHLY, FYNNEI. The CDR3 spells CASCPGQGAYEQYF. The CDR3 coding sequence is TGTGCCAGCTGCCCGGGACAGGGGGCTTACGAGCAGTACTTC.